The table lists the clone carrying this TCR beta chain with many counts. The sample comes from a study of molecular identifiers for immune sequencing clone quantification. This CDR3 spans 13 amino acids. TCRdb re-analysed the PCR reads in MiXCR, keeping a single row per CDR3 protein. The table shows over 300,000 distinct CDR3 sequences, with 24% occurring only once. The sequenced sample consisted of naive CD8+ T cells from blood, with Jurkat cell RNA spiked in. As to subset: FACS-sorted CD8+CD4-CCR7+CD45RA+ naive T cells. The V call is TRBV21-1, the J call TRBJ2-7; the listed D gene, TRBD1, was not tested against the DNA. TRBV21-1 is a known pseudogene. This TCR was sampled from a human donor in good health. Some libraries in this study had Jurkat cell RNA spiked in. The CDR3 sequence: CASSRDPGREQYF. CDR3 sequence (DNA): TGTGCCAGCAGCAGAGATCCAGGGCGGGAGCAGTACTTC.